This TCR beta chain came from a study of blood T cell repertoires in COVID-19. This clone was recorded only once. Germline V CDR1 and CDR2: MRHNA, SNTAGT. With 6 bases clipped from V and 9 bases from J, the junction kept 9 bases outside the gene matches. This CDR3 region has 16 residues. Assay used: immunoSEQ multiplex PCR; TCRdb lists only in-frame clones, some missing. The data contain 290,000 or so clones, approximately 86% of them singletons. The chain carries TRBV6-4 and TRBJ2-1; the match to TRBD2 covers 15 bases. The sequenced sample consisted of peripheral blood. This TCR came from a man between 65 and 79 years old with acute or convalescent COVID-19. The CDR3 nucleotides read TGTGCCAGCAGGCGGACTAGCGGGGGGGCAATTGGTGAGCAGTTCTTC. This codes for CASRRTSGGAIGEQFF.